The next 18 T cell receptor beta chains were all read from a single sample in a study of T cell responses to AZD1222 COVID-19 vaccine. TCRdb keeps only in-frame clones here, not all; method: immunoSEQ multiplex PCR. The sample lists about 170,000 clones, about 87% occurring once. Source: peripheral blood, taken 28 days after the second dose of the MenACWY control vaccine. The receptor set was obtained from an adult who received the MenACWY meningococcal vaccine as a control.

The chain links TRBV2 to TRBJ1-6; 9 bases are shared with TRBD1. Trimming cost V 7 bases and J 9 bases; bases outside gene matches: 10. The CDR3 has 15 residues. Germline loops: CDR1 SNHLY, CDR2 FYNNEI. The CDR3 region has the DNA TGTGCCAGCATTCGTCCGGGACAGGGCACTTCACCCCTCCACTTT. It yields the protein CASIRPGQGTSPLHF. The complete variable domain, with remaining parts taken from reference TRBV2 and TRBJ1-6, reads EPEVTQTPSHQVTQMGQEVILRCVPISNHLYFYWYRQILGQKVEFLVSFYNNEISEKSEIFDDQFSVERPDGSNFTLKIRSTKLEDSAMYFCASIRPGQGTSPLHFGNGTRLTVT.

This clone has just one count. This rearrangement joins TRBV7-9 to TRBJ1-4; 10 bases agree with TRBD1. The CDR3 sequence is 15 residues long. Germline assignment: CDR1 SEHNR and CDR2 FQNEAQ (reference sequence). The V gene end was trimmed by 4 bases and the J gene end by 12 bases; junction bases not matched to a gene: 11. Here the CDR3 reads CASSSRQGAGEELFF. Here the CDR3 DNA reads TGTGCCAGCAGCTCGAGACAGGGGGCAGGAGAGGAACTGTTTTTT.

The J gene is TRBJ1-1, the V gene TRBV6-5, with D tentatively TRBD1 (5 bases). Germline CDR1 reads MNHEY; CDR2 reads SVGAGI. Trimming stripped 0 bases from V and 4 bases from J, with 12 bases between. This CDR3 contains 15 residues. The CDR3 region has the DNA TGTGCCAGCAGTTACTCGAGTAGGGGCGGCACTGAAGCTTTCTTT. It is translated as CASSYSSRGGTEAFF.

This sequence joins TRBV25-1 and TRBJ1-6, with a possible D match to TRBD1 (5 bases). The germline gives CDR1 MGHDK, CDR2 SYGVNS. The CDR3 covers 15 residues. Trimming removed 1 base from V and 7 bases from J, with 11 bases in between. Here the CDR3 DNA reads TGTGCCAGCAGTGAATGGGGGGACTTCAATTCACCCCTCCACTTT. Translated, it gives CASSEWGDFNSPLHF.

The CDR3 DNA reads as TGTGCCAGCAGCTTCGGGGCAGATTATGGCTACACCTTC. Translation gives CASSFGADYGYTF. The chain has TRBV11-1 and TRBJ1-2, with a possible D match to TRBD1 (5 bases). CDR1 is SGHAT and CDR2 is FQDESV in the germline V gene (reference sequence). The CDR3 loop spans 13 amino acids. Trimming left V 3 bases short and J 5 bases short, with 10 bases between.

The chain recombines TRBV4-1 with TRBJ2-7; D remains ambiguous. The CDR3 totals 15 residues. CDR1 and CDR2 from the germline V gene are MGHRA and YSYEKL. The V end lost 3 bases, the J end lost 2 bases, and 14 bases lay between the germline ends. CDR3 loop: CASSQAPGGTYEQYF. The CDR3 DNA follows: TGCGCCAGCAGCCAGGCGCCAGGCGGAACCTACGAGCAGTACTTC.

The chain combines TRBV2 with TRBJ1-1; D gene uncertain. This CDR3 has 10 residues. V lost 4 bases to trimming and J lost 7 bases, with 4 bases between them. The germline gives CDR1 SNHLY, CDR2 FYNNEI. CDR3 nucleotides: TGTGCCAGCAGTGGGTTTGAAGCTTTCTTT. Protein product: CASSGFEAFF.

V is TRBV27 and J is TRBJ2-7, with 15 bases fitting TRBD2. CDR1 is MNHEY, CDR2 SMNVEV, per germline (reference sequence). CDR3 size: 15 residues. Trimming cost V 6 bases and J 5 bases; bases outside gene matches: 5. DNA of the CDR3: TGTGCCAGCAGCTCCGGGACTAGCGGGAGGAACGAGCAGTACTTC. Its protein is CASSSGTSGRNEQYF.

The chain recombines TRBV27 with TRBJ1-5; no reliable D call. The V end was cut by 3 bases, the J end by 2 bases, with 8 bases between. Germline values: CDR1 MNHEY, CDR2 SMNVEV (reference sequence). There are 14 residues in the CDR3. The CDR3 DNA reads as TGTGCCAGCAGTTTCTCCCGGGGCAATCAGCCCCAGCATTTT. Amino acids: CASSFSRGNQPQHF.

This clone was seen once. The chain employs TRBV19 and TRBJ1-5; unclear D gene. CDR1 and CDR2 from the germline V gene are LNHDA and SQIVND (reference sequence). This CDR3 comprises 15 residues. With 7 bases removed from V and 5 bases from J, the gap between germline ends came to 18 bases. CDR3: CASTWGYGPDQPQHF. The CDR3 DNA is TGTGCCAGTACCTGGGGATATGGACCCGATCAGCCCCAGCATTTT.

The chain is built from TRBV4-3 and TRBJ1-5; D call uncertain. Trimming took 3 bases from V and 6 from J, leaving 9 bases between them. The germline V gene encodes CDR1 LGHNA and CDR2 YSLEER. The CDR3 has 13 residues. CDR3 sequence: CASSHDPTQPQHF. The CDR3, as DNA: TGCGCCAGCAGCCATGATCCAACTCAGCCCCAGCATTTT.

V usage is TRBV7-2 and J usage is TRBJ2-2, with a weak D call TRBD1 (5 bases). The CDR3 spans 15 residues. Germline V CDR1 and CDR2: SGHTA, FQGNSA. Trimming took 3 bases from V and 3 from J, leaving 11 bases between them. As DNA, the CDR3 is TGTGCCAGCAGCTTTTCAACAGGAGACACCGGGGAGCTGTTTTTT. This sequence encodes CASSFSTGDTGELFF.

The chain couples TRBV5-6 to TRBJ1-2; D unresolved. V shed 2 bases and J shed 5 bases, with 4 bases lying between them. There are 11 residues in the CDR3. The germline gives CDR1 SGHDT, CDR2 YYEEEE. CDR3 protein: CASSFRYGYTF. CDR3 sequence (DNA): TGTGCCAGCAGCTTTCGGTATGGCTACACCTTC.

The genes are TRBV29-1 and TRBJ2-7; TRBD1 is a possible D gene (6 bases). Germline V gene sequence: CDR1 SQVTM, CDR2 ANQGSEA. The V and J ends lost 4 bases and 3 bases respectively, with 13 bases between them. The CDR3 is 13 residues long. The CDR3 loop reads CSVARGQFYEQYF. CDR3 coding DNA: TGCAGCGTTGCCCGAGGACAGTTCTACGAGCAGTACTTC.

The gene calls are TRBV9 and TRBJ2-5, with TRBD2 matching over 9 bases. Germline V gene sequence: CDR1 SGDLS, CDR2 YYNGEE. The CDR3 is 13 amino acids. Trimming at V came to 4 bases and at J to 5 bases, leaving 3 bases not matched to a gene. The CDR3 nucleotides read TGTGCCAGCAGCCCAGCGGGGGGTGAGACCCAGTACTTC. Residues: CASSPAGGETQYF.

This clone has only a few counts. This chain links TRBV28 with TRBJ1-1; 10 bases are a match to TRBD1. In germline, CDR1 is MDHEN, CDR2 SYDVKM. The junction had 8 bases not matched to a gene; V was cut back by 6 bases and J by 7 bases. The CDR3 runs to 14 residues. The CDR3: CASSSDRGLGEAFF. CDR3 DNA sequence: TGTGCCAGCAGCAGTGACAGGGGGCTTGGTGAAGCTTTCTTT.

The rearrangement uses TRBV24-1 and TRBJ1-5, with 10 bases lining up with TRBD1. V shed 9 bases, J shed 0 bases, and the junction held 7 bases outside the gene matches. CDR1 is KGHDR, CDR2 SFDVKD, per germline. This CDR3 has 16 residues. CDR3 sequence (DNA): TGTGCCACCGCAGACAGGGGGCGGGATAGCAATCAGCCCCAGCATTTT. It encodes CATADRGRDSNQPQHF.

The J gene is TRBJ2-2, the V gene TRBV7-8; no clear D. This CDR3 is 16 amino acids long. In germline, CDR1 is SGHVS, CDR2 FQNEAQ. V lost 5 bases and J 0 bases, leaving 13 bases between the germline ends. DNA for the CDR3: TGTGCCAGCAGCCCGAGTACCACCGCGAACACCGGGGAGCTGTTTTTT. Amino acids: CASSPSTTANTGELFF.